What follows are 8 T cell receptor beta chains derived from one specimen sequenced in a study of OX40 agonist ivuxolimab in advanced cancers. The table came from immunoSEQ multiplex PCR; TCRdb's copy has only in-frame clones and leaves some out. The top ten clones hold approximately 1.2% of a sample with about 48,000 clones, nearly 85% of them seen once. The sequences come from CD4+ or CD8+ T cells sorted from blood, collected in a trial of the OX40 agonist ivuxolimab. These receptors originate from an adult with an advanced solid tumor such as melanoma, head and neck, liver or kidney cancer.

This clone has only one observation. V and J are TRBV19 and TRBJ1-5; D perhaps matches TRBD1 (6 bases). Trimming pared 5 bases from V and 7 bases from J, leaving 15 bases between. The V gene's germline CDR1 is LNHDA and CDR2 SQIVND (reference sequence). This CDR3 comprises 14 residues. This chain's CDR3 is CASSDRRGAQPQHF. Written as DNA, the CDR3 is TGTGCCAGTAGTGACCGCCGGGGGGCCCAGCCCCAGCATTTT.

This clone has a single count. This sequence joins TRBV7-3 and TRBJ2-7, with D perhaps matching TRBD2 (5 bases). The CDR3 spans 14 residues. Germline V gives CDR1 SGHTA, CDR2 FQGTGA. Trimming removed 2 bases at V and 3 bases at J, with 11 bases between. CDR3 amino acids: CASSLDGVNYEQYF. The CDR3 DNA sequence: TGTGCCAGCAGCTTAGACGGGGTCAACTACGAGCAGTACTTC.

The chain carries TRBV14 and TRBJ1-2, with D hard to call. The CDR3 sequence is 15 residues long. The germline CDR1 and CDR2 sequences are SGHDN and FVKESK. V lost 1 base and J 1 base, leaving 10 bases between the germline ends. CDR3 sequence: CASSQGGGFNYGYTF. CDR3 coding DNA: TGTGCCAGCAGCCAAGGTGGAGGGTTTAACTATGGCTACACCTTC.

The rearrangement uses TRBV18 and TRBJ1-2; no clear D gene. CDR3 length: 13 amino acids. Trimming stripped 6 bases from V and 6 bases from J, with 14 bases between. Germline CDR1 is KGHSH and CDR2 is LQKENI. In nucleotides, the CDR3 is TGTGCCAGCTCCGAAGGTGGGCGGAATGGCTACACCTTC. Translated, it gives CASSEGGRNGYTF.

The chain is built from TRBV10-2 and TRBJ1-2; D ambiguous. The CDR3 has 14 residues. V dropped 1 base and J dropped 3 bases, with 9 bases sitting between them. The V gene's germline CDR1 is WSHSY and CDR2 SAAADI. The CDR3 nucleotides are TGCGCCAGCAGTGAGTACACCGGGGACTATGGCTACACCTTC. Translating gives CASSEYTGDYGYTF.

The chain is built from TRBV30 and TRBJ1-1; D remains ambiguous. Per the germline V gene, CDR1 is GTSNPN and CDR2 is SVGIG (reference sequence). Trimming took off 8 bases at V and 3 bases at J, with 13 bases between the two ends. The CDR3 is made up of 12 amino acids. The CDR3 spells CAGSGIHTEAFF. DNA for the CDR3: TGTGCCGGATCCGGGATTCACACTGAAGCTTTCTTT.

V gene TRBV7-2 combines with J gene TRBJ2-3; 10 bases agree with TRBD2. The V gene end was trimmed by 5 bases and the J gene end by 4 bases; junction bases not matched to a gene: 6. Looked up from germline, CDR1 is SGHTA and CDR2 is FQGNSA. The CDR3 totals 15 residues. For the CDR3, the DNA is TGTGCCAGCAGCCTTCAGCGGGGGGGTCCAGATACGCAGTATTTT. Its protein is CASSLQRGGPDTQYF.

The rearrangement uses TRBV5-1 and TRBJ2-3; TRBD2 agrees at 11 bases. CDR1 is SGHRS and CDR2 is YFSETQ in the germline V gene. The CDR3 has 15 residues. Trimming took 5 bases from V and 3 from J; bases not matched to a gene: 5. The DNA of the CDR3 is TGCGCCAGCAGAGCGACTAGCGGGGAAACAGATACGCAGTATTTT. Translating it yields CASRATSGETDTQYF.